This TCR beta chain was sequenced for a study of blood T cell repertoires in COVID-19. Study-level information: Researchers got acute and convalescent COVID-19 samples from the United States, Italy and Spain. T cells, B-cell-depleted T cells, or PBMCs provided the cDNA or gDNA that served as material.

This clone was picked up one time. Per the original data handling: Estimates of nucleated cell counts were drawn from the amplification of reference gene primers. Here immunoSEQ multiplex PCR was the method, and the copy in TCRdb shows in-frame clones only, minus some. V, J and clone size reflect that table, while D and trimming were determined from the DNA. Found here are roughly 180,000 clones, 88% of them singletons; the top ten hold roughly 4.2%. With 2 bases clipped from V and 0 bases from J, the junction kept 4 bases outside the gene matches. Germline assignment: CDR1 SGHRS and CDR2 YFSETQ. The CDR3 length is 15 residues.

The rearrangement joins TRBV5-1 to TRBJ2-7, with 8 bases that match TRBD2. Sequencing used peripheral blood. This receptor was taken from a woman aged 25 to 39 with acute or convalescent COVID-19. The CDR3 region is CASSLAGASSYEQYF. The CDR3 DNA is TGCGCCAGCAGCTTAGCGGGAGCCTCCTCCTACGAGCAGTACTTC.